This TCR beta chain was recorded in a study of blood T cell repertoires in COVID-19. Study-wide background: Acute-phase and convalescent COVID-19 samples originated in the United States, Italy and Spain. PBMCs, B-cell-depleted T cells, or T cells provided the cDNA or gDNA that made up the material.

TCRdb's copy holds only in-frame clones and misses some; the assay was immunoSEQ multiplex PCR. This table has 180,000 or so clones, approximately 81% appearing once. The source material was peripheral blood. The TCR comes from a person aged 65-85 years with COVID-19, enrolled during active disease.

CDR3 nucleotides: TGTGCCAGCAGCCGCCGGGGGGCAAGCAATCAGCCCCAGCATTTT. This gives the protein CASSRRGASNQPQHF. The rearrangement uses TRBV28 and TRBJ1-5, with D possibly being TRBD1 (6 bases). CDR3 length: 15 residues. Per the germline V gene, CDR1 is MDHEN and CDR2 is SYDVKM. V lost 6 bases and J lost 1, with 13 bases in between.